The next 30 T cell receptor beta chains were all read from a single sample in a study of cytomegalovirus exposure and HLA in healthy donors. The PCR ran on 60 Vbeta and 13 Jbeta primers. Measured with immunoSEQ multiplex PCR; TCRdb has only the in-frame clones, and not every one. Here the sample spans roughly 150,000 clones, approximately 81% being singletons. The sample consisted of PBMCs. These receptors originate from a man aged 50 to 60 in good health and CMV-seropositive.

The V call is TRBV6-5, the J call TRBJ1-2; 7 nucleotides line up with TRBD1. Germline V gene sequence: CDR1 MNHEY, CDR2 SVGAGI. V was pared by 10 bases and J by 2 bases, with 7 bases of the junction left unmatched. CDR3 length equals 13 residues. CDR3 in amino acids: CATQRDSNYGYTF. Written as DNA, the CDR3 is TGTGCCACCCAGAGGGACAGCAACTATGGCTACACCTTC.

The chain couples TRBV7-8 to TRBJ2-2; D is uncertain. This CDR3 region has 15 residues. Germline CDR1 is SGHVS and CDR2 is FQNEAQ. Trimming removed 1 base from V and 2 bases from J, with 8 bases in between. The CDR3 bases are TGTGCCAGCAGCTTAGTCGCGACTAACACCGGGGAGCTGTTTTTT. This sequence encodes CASSLVATNTGELFF.

The chain combines TRBV28 with TRBJ2-1, with D perhaps TRBD2 (6 bases). CDR1 is MDHEN, CDR2 SYDVKM, per germline. This CDR3 region has 13 residues. V shed 2 bases and J shed 8 bases, with 10 bases lying between them. CDR3 sequence (DNA): TGTGCCAGCAGTTTAACTAGCCGCGATGAGCAGTTCTTC. Translating it yields CASSLTSRDEQFF.

This clone showed up just once. The V gene is TRBV6-5, the J gene TRBJ1-6; D unclear. The CDR3 covers 15 residues. CDR1 and CDR2 from the germline V gene are MNHEY and SVGAGI. V was trimmed by 0 bases and J by 9 bases, leaving 12 bases between them. CDR3 amino acids: CASSYSLAGLSPLHF. Here the CDR3 DNA reads TGTGCCAGCAGTTACTCGCTGGCAGGTCTTTCACCCCTCCACTTT.

The chain employs TRBV29-1 and TRBJ2-7, with 7 bases identical to TRBD2. The V and J ends lost 4 bases and 2 bases, in that order; junction bases with no gene match: 8. Germline values: CDR1 SQVTM, CDR2 ANQGSEA. This CDR3 comprises 14 residues. CDR3 in amino acids: CSVVPGGLTYEQYF. As DNA, the CDR3 is TGCAGCGTTGTACCGGGGGGTTTGACCTACGAGCAGTACTTC.

This chain joins TRBV27 and TRBJ2-1, with D unclear. CDR3 length: 13 amino acids. The germline V gene encodes CDR1 MNHEY and CDR2 SMNVEV (reference sequence). V was clipped by 0 bases and J by 5 bases, with 5 bases between them. CDR3 coding DNA: TGTGCCAGCAGTTTATCGCCAGACAATGAGCAGTTCTTC. This encodes CASSLSPDNEQFF.

This chain links TRBV19 with TRBJ2-1; 7 bases match TRBD2. The CDR3 contains 16 residues. With V trimmed by 3 bases and J by 1 base, 6 bases remained unmatched. Germline V gives CDR1 LNHDA, CDR2 SQIVND (reference sequence). DNA of the CDR3: TGTGCCAGTAGTATTTCCGGGAGGCGATCCTACAATGAGCAGTTCTTC. It specifies CASSISGRRSYNEQFF.

The V and J genes are TRBV4-1 and TRBJ2-1; D is uncertain. CDR1 is MGHRA, CDR2 YSYEKL, per germline. V dropped 1 base and J dropped 9 bases, with 13 bases sitting between them. The CDR3 extends over 14 amino acids. CDR3 sequence reads: CASSQGLRSVEQFF. CDR3 bases: TGCGCCAGCAGCCAAGGGCTGCGGTCGGTTGAGCAGTTCTTC.

This chain uses TRBV19 with TRBJ2-2; a possible D gene is TRBD1 (6 bases). The CDR3 is 13 amino acids. Deletions cut 5 bases from V and 6 bases from J, with 10 bases between. Germline V gene lookup returns CDR1 LNHDA and CDR2 SQIVND (reference sequence). DNA of the CDR3: TGTGCCAGTAGTTCACAGGGTTCCGGGGAGCTGTTTTTT. It specifies CASSSQGSGELFF.

This CDR3 reads CASSLALDQPQHF. The CDR3 nucleotides read TGTGCCAGCAGCTTAGCACTGGATCAGCCCCAGCATTTT. The V call is TRBV7-2, the J call TRBJ1-5, with no clear D. Germline CDR1 reads SGHTA; CDR2 reads FQGNSA. The CDR3 is 13 amino acids. V gave up 0 bases and J gave up 5 bases, with 5 bases separating them. Full variable domain (remainder filled in from reference TRBV7-2 and TRBJ1-5): GAGVSQSPSNKVTEKGKDVELRCDPISGHTALYWYRQSLGQGLEFLIYFQGNSAPDKSGLPSDRFSAERTGGSVSTLTIQRTQQEDSAVYLCASSLALDQPQHFGDGTRLSIL.

The genes are TRBV7-9 and TRBJ1-2; perhaps TRBD1 as D (5 bases). V shed 2 bases and J shed 3 bases, with 7 bases lying between them. Germline CDR1 SEHNR, CDR2 FQNEAQ (reference sequence). The CDR3 totals 13 residues. The CDR3 reads CASSLLGDYGYTF. CDR3 nucleotide sequence: TGTGCCAGCAGCTTATTAGGGGACTATGGCTACACCTTC.

V and J are TRBV14 and TRBJ1-2; D gene ambiguous. The CDR3 is 13 residues long. Germline assignment: CDR1 SGHDN and CDR2 FVKESK. Deletions cut 0 bases from V and 7 bases from J, with 9 bases between. The CDR3 DNA reads TGTGCCAGCAGCCAAGATTATCTTCCTGGCTACACCTTC. Its translation is CASSQDYLPGYTF.

The chain has TRBV28 and TRBJ1-2; TRBD1 might be the D (6 bases). The CDR3 loop spans 15 amino acids. The V end lost 1 base, the J end lost 6 bases, and 15 bases lay between the germline ends. Germline V gene sequence: CDR1 MDHEN, CDR2 SYDVKM. The CDR3 protein is CASSLSNRDEDGYTF. CDR3 nucleotides: TGTGCCAGCAGTTTATCAAACAGGGACGAGGATGGCTACACCTTC.

For the CDR3, the DNA is TGTGCCAGCAGCCTCCAGGGGAATCAGCCCCAGCATTTT. The encoded protein is CASSLQGNQPQHF. The V gene is TRBV7-6, the J gene TRBJ1-5; D is perhaps TRBD1 (6 bases). The length of the CDR3 is 13 residues. Trimming took 5 bases from V and 4 from J, leaving 9 bases between them. Germline V gene lookup returns CDR1 SGHVS and CDR2 FNYEAQ.

The chain employs TRBV6-5 and TRBJ1-4, with TRBD1 matching over 9 bases. CDR3 size: 13 residues. Germline-derived CDR1 and CDR2 are MNHEY and SVGAGI. CDR3 protein: CATRGQGNEKLFF. DNA of the CDR3: TGTGCGACACGGGGACAGGGAAATGAAAAACTGTTTTTT.

The V gene is TRBV2, the J gene TRBJ1-5, with D hard to call. This CDR3 is 16 amino acids long. V lost 0 bases to trimming and J lost 5 bases, with 14 bases between them. Germline CDR1 SNHLY, CDR2 FYNNEI. The CDR3 spells CASSEAGVGVYQPQHF. In DNA, the CDR3 is TGTGCCAGCAGTGAAGCCGGAGTGGGTGTCTATCAGCCCCAGCATTTT.

The chain carries TRBV7-3 and TRBJ2-7; TRBD1 matches at 8 bases. Trimming cost V 4 bases and J 11 bases; bases outside gene matches: 10. CDR3 size: 13 residues. From germline, CDR1 is SGHTA and CDR2 FQGTGA. CDR3 DNA sequence: TGTGCCAGCAGCTGGACCCGGACAGGGCGCAAGTACTTC. Amino acid sequence: CASSWTRTGRKYF.

The V and J genes are TRBV4-3 and TRBJ1-1; perhaps TRBD1 as D (5 bases). CDR1 is LGHNA, CDR2 YSLEER, per germline. The germline V and J ends were trimmed by 0 bases and 2 bases, with 13 bases remaining between them. CDR3 size: 16 residues. The CDR3 coding sequence is TGCGCCAGCAGCCAAGATCCGACAGAGATAAACACTGAAGCTTTCTTT. Translating it yields CASSQDPTEINTEAFF.

The genes are TRBV2 and TRBJ1-4; D is possibly TRBD1 (6 bases). V lost 6 bases, J lost 4 bases, and 12 bases lay in between. Germline V CDR1 and CDR2: SNHLY, FYNNEI. The CDR3 contains 14 residues. This CDR3 is CASRREGVNEKLFF. DNA for the CDR3: TGTGCCAGCAGACGGGAGGGGGTTAATGAAAAACTGTTTTTT.

This chain joins TRBV5-4 and TRBJ1-6; D is unclear. The V gene lost 1 base and the J gene lost 9 bases, with 8 bases spanning the gap. The CDR3 is made up of 13 amino acids. The germline V gene has CDR1 SGHNT and CDR2 YYREEE (reference sequence). In DNA form, the CDR3 reads TGTGCCAGCAGCTTGCAAGGGAGTTCACCCCTCCACTTT. This gives the protein CASSLQGSSPLHF.

This clone showed up just once. The chain couples TRBV9 to TRBJ2-1; tentatively, D is TRBD2 (6 bases). Germline assignment: CDR1 SGDLS and CDR2 YYNGEE. CDR3 length equals 13 residues. Trimming stripped 0 bases from V and 8 bases from J, with 9 bases between. CDR3: CASSVEGGYEQFF. CDR3 coding DNA: TGTGCCAGCAGCGTAGAAGGAGGGTATGAGCAGTTCTTC.

Turning to this clone: One end of the junction does not line up with germline, which may come from a read error. This chain uses TRBV5-1 with TRBJ1-1; tentative D call: TRBD1 (5 bases). The CDR3 covers 14 residues. Germline V gives CDR1 SGHRS, CDR2 YFSETQ. CDR3 nucleotide sequence: TGCGCCAGCAGCCCTACTCGACAGAACATTGAAGCTTTCTTT. Amino acid sequence: CASSPTRQNIEAFF.

The gene calls are TRBV7-3 and TRBJ2-1; 11 nucleotides line up with TRBD1. Germline assignment: CDR1 SGHTA and CDR2 FQGTGA. V shed 2 bases, J shed 5 bases, and the junction held 2 bases outside the gene matches. The CDR3 length is 15 residues. Written as DNA, the CDR3 is TGTGCCAGCAGCTTAGGACAGGGGGCCCACAATGAGCAGTTCTTC. Its translation: CASSLGQGAHNEQFF.

The CDR3 bases are TGTGCCATCAGTAGCGGGGGGGCCCTTAATGAGCAGTTCTTC. Translated: CAISSGGALNEQFF. The V and J genes are TRBV10-3 and TRBJ2-1; 10 nucleotides match TRBD2. The CDR3 extends over 14 amino acids. Per germline, CDR1 ENHRY and CDR2 SYGVKD. Germline trimming cut 5 bases from V and 7 bases from J; bases unmatched to any gene: 5.

Remarks on this clone: This sample includes further DNA sequences coding for the same CDR3. J is TRBJ2-2 and V is TRBV4-1; 15 bases are shared with TRBD2. The CDR3 runs to 19 residues. CDR1 and CDR2 (germline): MGHRA, YSYEKL. V was clipped by 1 base and J by 7 bases; unmatched bases: 10. The CDR3 DNA follows: TGCGCCAGCAGCCAAGGAGCCGGGACTAGCGGGAGGTCGGGCGGGGAGCTGTTTTTT. Protein: CASSQGAGTSGRSGGELFF.

In this sample, this clone turned up once. V usage is TRBV18 and J usage is TRBJ1-2; 7 positions agree with TRBD1. This CDR3 has 14 residues. Germline V gene sequence: CDR1 KGHSH, CDR2 LQKENI. Unmatched junction bases numbered 5, after V lost 3 bases and J lost 4 bases. The CDR3 spells CASSPGQTGYGYTF. DNA for the CDR3: TGTGCCAGCTCACCGGGACAGACAGGCTATGGCTACACCTTC. The full variable domain, rest sourced from reference TRBV18 and TRBJ1-2, is NAGVMQNPRHLVRRRGQEARLRCSPMKGHSHVYWYRQLPEEGLKFMVYLQKENIIDESGMPKERFSAEFPKEGPSILRIQQVVRGDSAAYFCASSPGQTGYGYTFGSGTRLTVV.

The V call is TRBV6-1, the J call TRBJ2-7; TRBD1 matches at 10 bases. CDR1 and CDR2 (germline): MNHNS, SASEGT. CDR3 length equals 14 residues. V shed 5 bases, J shed 2 bases, and the junction held 3 bases outside the gene matches. As DNA, the CDR3 is TGTGCCAGCAGTAGGACAGGGGGGGCCTACGAGCAGTACTTC. It codes for CASSRTGGAYEQYF.

This chain links TRBV6-5 with TRBJ1-1; D unclear. This CDR3 comprises 13 residues. Trimming removed 8 bases from V and 0 bases from J, with 10 bases in between. Germline values: CDR1 MNHEY, CDR2 SVGAGI. In nucleotides, the CDR3 is TGTGCCAGCCGAGGTAAGATGAACACTGAAGCTTTCTTT. This codes for CASRGKMNTEAFF.

The chain carries TRBV7-9 and TRBJ2-2; 10 bases align to TRBD1. J lost 4 bases, V lost 5 bases, and 7 bases had no gene match. CDR1 SEHNR and CDR2 FQNEAQ come from the germline V gene (reference sequence). The CDR3 extends over 16 amino acids. This CDR3 reads CASSMGQGTFTGELFF. CDR3 DNA sequence: TGTGCCAGCAGCATGGGACAGGGGACGTTCACCGGGGAGCTGTTTTTT.

The V call is TRBV2, the J call TRBJ1-2; D remains ambiguous. The CDR3 length is 11 residues. V was pared by 6 bases and J by 5 bases, with 7 bases between. CDR1 and CDR2 from the germline V gene are SNHLY and FYNNEI. The CDR3: CASSAAYGYTF. The CDR3, as DNA: TGTGCCAGCAGCGCGGCTTATGGCTACACCTTC.